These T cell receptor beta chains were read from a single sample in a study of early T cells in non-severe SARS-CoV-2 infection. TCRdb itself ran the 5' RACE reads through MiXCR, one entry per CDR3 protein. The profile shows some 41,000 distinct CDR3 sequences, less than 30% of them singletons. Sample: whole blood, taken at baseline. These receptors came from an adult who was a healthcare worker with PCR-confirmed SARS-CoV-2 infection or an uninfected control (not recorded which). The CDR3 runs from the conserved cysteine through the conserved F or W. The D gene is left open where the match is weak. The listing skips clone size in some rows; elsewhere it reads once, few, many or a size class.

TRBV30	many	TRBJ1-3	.	CAWSGQTLGNTIYF	TGTGCCTGGAGTGGACAGACCCTAGGAAACACCATATATTTT
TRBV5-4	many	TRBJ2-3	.	CASSLDLDFTDTQYF	TGTGCCAGCAGCTTGGATCTGGACTTCACAGATACGCAGTATTTT
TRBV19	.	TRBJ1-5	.	CASSSGMGNQPQHF	TGTGCCAGTAGTTCAGGGATGGGCAATCAGCCCCAGCATTTT
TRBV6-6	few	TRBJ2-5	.	CASSYSSRGGETQYF	TGTGCCAGCAGTTACTCGAGCCGTGGCGGGGAGACCCAGTACTTC
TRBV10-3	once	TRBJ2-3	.	CAIRLRTSTDTQYF	TGTGCCATCAGACTAAGGACTAGCACAGATACGCAGTATTTT
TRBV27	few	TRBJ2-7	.	CASSLRGRGYEQYF	TGTGCCAGCAGTTTAAGGGGCAGGGGCTACGAGCAGTACTTC
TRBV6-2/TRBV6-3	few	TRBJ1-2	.	CASSPDGPVYGYTF	TGTGCCAGCAGCCCTGACGGGCCAGTCTATGGCTACACCTTC
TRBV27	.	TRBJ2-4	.	CASWGLAENIQYF	TGTGCCAGCTGGGGGCTAGCGGAAAACATTCAGTACTTC
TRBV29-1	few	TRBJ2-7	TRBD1	CSVEIGGGQATYEQYF	TGCAGCGTTGAGATCGGAGGGGGACAGGCGACCTACGAGCAGTACTTC
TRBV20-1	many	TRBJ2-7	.	CSARGAGPRPYEQYF	TGCAGTGCTAGAGGCGCCGGCCCCAGACCCTACGAGCAGTACTTC
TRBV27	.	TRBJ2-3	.	CATAPTDTQYF	TGTGCCACCGCCCCCACAGATACGCAGTATTTT
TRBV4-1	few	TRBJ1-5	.	CASSQDFSQPQHF	TGCGCCAGCAGCCAAGATTTTAGTCAGCCCCAGCATTTT
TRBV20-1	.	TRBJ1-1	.	CSASLKPTEAFF	TGCAGTGCCTCACTCAAACCCACTGAAGCTTTCTTT
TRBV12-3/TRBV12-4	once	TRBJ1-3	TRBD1	CASTPTGAGNTIYF	TGTGCCAGCACCCCGACAGGGGCTGGAAACACCATATATTTT
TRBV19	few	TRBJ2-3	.	CASSPGEWADTQYF	TGTGCCAGTAGCCCAGGGGAGTGGGCAGATACGCAGTATTTT
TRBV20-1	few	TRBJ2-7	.	CSARPATTPTYEQYF	TGCAGTGCTAGACCCGCGACTACCCCAACCTACGAGCAGTACTTC
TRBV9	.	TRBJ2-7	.	CASSVGQGPYEQYF	TGTGCCAGCAGCGTAGGTCAGGGACCCTACGAGCAGTACTTC
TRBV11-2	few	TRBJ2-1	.	CASSRTRQHNEQFF	TGTGCCAGCAGCCGAACTCGACAGCACAATGAGCAGTTCTTC
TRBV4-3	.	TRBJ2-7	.	CASSPVADYPYEQYF	TGCGCCAGCAGCCCCGTGGCGGACTATCCCTACGAGCAGTACTTC
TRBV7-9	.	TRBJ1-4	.	CASQIGAAFNEKLFF	TGTGCCAGTCAAATTGGGGCAGCCTTTAATGAAAAACTGTTTTTT
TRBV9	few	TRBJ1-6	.	CASSAHRDPNSPLHF	TGTGCCAGCAGCGCGCACCGGGACCCGAATTCACCCCTCCACTTT
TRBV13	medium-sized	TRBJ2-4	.	CASSDWTAAAKNIQYF	TGTGCCAGCAGCGACTGGACGGCCGCGGCCAAAAACATTCAGTACTTC
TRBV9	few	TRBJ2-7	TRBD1	CASSVAPGTEVNYEQYF	TGTGCCAGCAGCGTAGCCCCCGGGACAGAAGTAAACTACGAGCAGTACTTC
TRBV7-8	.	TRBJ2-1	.	CASSSSNGVDNEQFF	TGTGCCAGCAGCTCCTCTAACGGAGTAGACAATGAGCAGTTCTTC
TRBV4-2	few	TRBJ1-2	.	CASSQVLPGPSYGYTF	TGTGCCAGCAGCCAAGTACTACCGGGGCCTTCCTATGGCTACACCTTC
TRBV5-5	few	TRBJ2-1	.	CASSLDRGAWLNEQFF	TGTGCCAGCAGCTTAGATCGGGGGGCCTGGTTGAATGAGCAGTTCTTC
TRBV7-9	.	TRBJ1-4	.	CASSSRGLNEKLFF	TGTGCCAGCAGCTCCAGGGGCCTTAATGAAAAACTGTTTTTT
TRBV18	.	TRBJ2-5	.	CASSPFEETQYF	TGTGCCAGCTCACCATTCGAAGAGACCCAGTACTTC
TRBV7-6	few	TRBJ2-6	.	CASTEGVFRTSGANVLTF	TGTGCCAGCACCGAAGGAGTCTTTCGTACCTCTGGGGCCAACGTCCTGACTTTC
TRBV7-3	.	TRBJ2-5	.	CASSLRPGGRETQYF	TGTGCCAGCAGCTTAAGGCCCGGGGGTAGGGAGACCCAGTACTTC
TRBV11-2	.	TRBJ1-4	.	CASRGWDNEKLFF	TGTGCCAGCCGGGGGTGGGATAATGAAAAACTGTTTTTT
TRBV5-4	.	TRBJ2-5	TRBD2	CASSLQGLAEETQYF	TGTGCCAGCAGCTTACAGGGACTAGCCGAAGAGACCCAGTACTTC
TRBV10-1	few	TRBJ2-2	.	CASSPAGGANTGELFF	TGCGCCAGCAGTCCGGCCGGGGGCGCGAACACCGGGGAGCTGTTTTTT
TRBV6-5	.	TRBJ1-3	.	CASSTRTGNTIYF	TGTGCCAGCAGCACCCGCACTGGAAACACCATATATTTT
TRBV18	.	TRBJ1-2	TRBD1	CASSPSRDSLYYGYTF	TGTGCCAGCTCACCGTCCCGGGACAGTCTATACTATGGCTACACCTTC
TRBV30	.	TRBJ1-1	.	CAWSVRGQEAFF	TGTGCCTGGAGTGTAAGAGGACAGGAAGCTTTCTTT
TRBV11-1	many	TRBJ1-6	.	CASSTGTVLYSPLHF	TGTGCCAGCAGCACCGGGACGGTCCTTTATTCACCCCTCCACTTT
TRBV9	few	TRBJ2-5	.	CASSAGQKETQYF	TGTGCCAGCAGCGCTGGACAGAAAGAGACCCAGTACTTC
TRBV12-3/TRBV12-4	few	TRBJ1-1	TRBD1	CASSLYRGTEAFF	TGTGCCAGCAGTTTGTACAGGGGAACTGAAGCTTTCTTT
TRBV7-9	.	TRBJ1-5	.	CASSLGHDQPQHF	TGTGCCAGCAGCTTGGGACACGATCAGCCCCAGCATTTT
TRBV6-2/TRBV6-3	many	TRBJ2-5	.	CASSYVTGAQETQYF	TGTGCCAGCAGTTATGTGACAGGAGCGCAAGAGACCCAGTACTTC
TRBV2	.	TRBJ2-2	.	CASTNTGELFF	TGTGCCAGCACGAACACCGGGGAGCTGTTTTTT
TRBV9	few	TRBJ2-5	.	CASSVGLSQETQYF	TGTGCCAGCAGCGTAGGTCTAAGCCAAGAGACCCAGTACTTC
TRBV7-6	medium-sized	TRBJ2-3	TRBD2	CASSLDASGGSDTQYF	TGTGCCAGCAGCTTAGATGCTAGCGGGGGCTCAGATACGCAGTATTTT
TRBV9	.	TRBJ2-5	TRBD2	CASSPPGTSRETQYF	TGTGCCAGCAGCCCCCCCGGGACTAGCAGAGAGACCCAGTACTTC
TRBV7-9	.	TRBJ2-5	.	CASSEKYF	TGTGCCAGCAGCGAAAAGTACTTC
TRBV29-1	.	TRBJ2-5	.	CSVEEGLGGETQYF	TGCAGCGTTGAAGAGGGGCTGGGCGGAGAGACCCAGTACTTC
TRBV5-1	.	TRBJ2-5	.	CASSLGSRDQTQYF	TGCGCCAGCAGCTTGGGGTCGAGGGACCAGACCCAGTACTTC
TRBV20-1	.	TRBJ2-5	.	CSAREGGAQETQYF	TGCAGTGCTAGAGAGGGCGGAGCTCAAGAGACCCAGTACTTC
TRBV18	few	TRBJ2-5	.	CASSPEAETQYF	TGTGCCAGCTCACCGGAAGCGGAGACCCAGTACTTC
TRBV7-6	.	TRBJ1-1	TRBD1	CASSLEGADTEAFF	TGTGCCAGCAGCTTAGAGGGGGCGGACACTGAAGCTTTCTTT
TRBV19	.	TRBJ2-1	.	CASSLRSGNEQFF	TGTGCCAGTAGCCTGCGTTCCGGCAATGAGCAGTTCTTC
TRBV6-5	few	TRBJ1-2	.	CASSPVGHNYGYTF	TGTGCCAGCAGCCCCGTAGGACACAACTATGGCTACACCTTC
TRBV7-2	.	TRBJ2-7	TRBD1	CASSLLAGQAYEQYF	TGTGCCAGCAGCTTATTGGCGGGACAGGCCTACGAGCAGTACTTC
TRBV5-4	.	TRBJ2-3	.	CASSSPQTDTQYF	TGTGCCAGCAGCTCCCCACAGACAGATACGCAGTATTTT
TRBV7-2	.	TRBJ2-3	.	CASSSGLGQGTSPSTDTQYF	TGTGCCAGCAGTTCAGGACTAGGACAGGGTACCTCCCCTAGCACAGATACGCAGTATTTT
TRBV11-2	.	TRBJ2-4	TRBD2	CASSTSHLAGGEGAKNIQYF	TGTGCCAGCAGCACGTCACACCTAGCGGGAGGCGAGGGAGCCAAAAACATTCAGTACTTC
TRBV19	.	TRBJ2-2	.	CASSIPTSSPGELFF	TGTGCCAGTAGTATCCCCACTAGCTCCCCCGGGGAGCTGTTTTTT
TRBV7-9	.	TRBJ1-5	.	CASSLASGNQPQHF	TGTGCCAGCAGCTTAGCGTCAGGCAATCAGCCCCAGCATTTT